One sample yielded the 10 T cell receptor beta chains listed below, sequenced in a study of CD8+ T cells in alopecia areata. cDNA prepared by RNA extraction and subsequent reverse transcription served as the template for sequencing. Assay used: immunoSEQ multiplex PCR; TCRdb lists only in-frame clones, some missing. The table lists about 5,500 clones, roughly 63% of them singletons. Alopecia areata patients had lesional scalp punch biopsies and peripheral blood taken from them. The specimen comprised skin, sampled at week 0. These receptors originate from a human donor with alopecia areata.

The chain joins TRBV5-1 to TRBJ1-1; TRBD1 matches 8 bases. Germline trimming cut 4 bases from V and 10 bases from J; bases unmatched to any gene: 15. This CDR3 region has 15 residues. The germline CDR1 and CDR2 sequences are SGHRS and YFSETQ. CDR3 nucleotides: TGCGCCAGCAGCGAGAGCAGGGGGCGCGTGGTTGGAGCTTTCTTT. Amino acids: CASSESRGRVVGAFF.

V is TRBV29-1 and J is TRBJ2-7; the D gene is possibly TRBD2 (7 bases). V lost 4 bases to trimming and J lost 6 bases, with 13 bases between them. Germline V CDR1 and CDR2: SQVTM, ANQGSEA. The length of the CDR3 is 12 residues. CDR3 in DNA: TGCAGCGTTGGGGTTGGGGGGGCCGAGCAGTACTTC. Its translation: CSVGVGGAEQYF.

The chain combines TRBV6-5 with TRBJ1-5, with a weak D call TRBD1 (5 bases). The CDR3 covers 15 residues. Trimming left V 6 bases short and J 4 bases short, with 16 bases between. Germline V lookup: CDR1 MNHEY, CDR2 SVGAGI. The CDR3 reads CASSPSDSKNQPQHF. Written as DNA, the CDR3 is TGTGCCAGCAGCCCCTCTGACAGCAAGAATCAGCCCCAGCATTTT.

V usage is TRBV2 and J usage is TRBJ2-7, with TRBD2 matching 10 bases. With 8 bases clipped from V and 0 bases from J, the junction kept 4 bases outside the gene matches. Germline assignment: CDR1 SNHLY and CDR2 FYNNEI. The CDR3 totals 14 residues. CDR3 DNA sequence: TGTGCCAGCCTAGCGGGGGTCTACTCCTACGAGCAGTACTTC. Protein sequence: CASLAGVYSYEQYF.

The sample holds a few counts of this clone. The same CDR3 is also encoded by other DNA sequences in this sample. The chain carries TRBV5-6 and TRBJ2-7; D may correspond to TRBD1 or TRBD2 (6 bases each). The length of the CDR3 is 14 residues. CDR1 and CDR2 from the germline V gene are SGHDT and YYEEEE. V was trimmed by 4 bases and J by 7 bases, leaving 18 bases between them. CDR3 region: CASSGGGGRGEQYF. The DNA for the CDR3 is TGTGCCAGCAGCGGTGGAGGGGGTCGGGGTGAGCAGTACTTC.

The chain uses TRBV5-1 and TRBJ2-2; D uncertain. The V gene lost 0 bases and the J gene lost 4 bases, with 13 bases spanning the gap. Germline V gene sequence: CDR1 SGHRS, CDR2 YFSETQ. The CDR3 sequence is 16 residues long. CDR3 sequence (DNA): TGCGCCAGCAGCTTGGGTGCTACCAGACTCACCGGGGAGCTGTTTTTT. Its protein product is CASSLGATRLTGELFF.

The chain joins TRBV30 to TRBJ1-5; D is uncertain. The CDR3 covers 13 residues. CDR1 is GTSNPN, CDR2 SVGIG, per germline (reference sequence). V gave up 2 bases and J gave up 2 bases, with 7 bases separating them. Written as DNA, the CDR3 is TGTGCCTGGAGTTTAACGGGCAATCAGCCCCAGCATTTT. This codes for CAWSLTGNQPQHF.

This clone has only a few counts. The chain uses TRBV7-6 and TRBJ1-2; D gene ambiguous. The V end lost 3 bases, the J end lost 5 bases, and 4 bases lay between the germline ends. The CDR3 length is 11 residues. Looked up from germline, CDR1 is SGHVS and CDR2 is FNYEAQ. CDR3 residues: CASSLTYGYTF. The CDR3 DNA follows: TGTGCCAGCAGCTTGACATATGGCTACACCTTC.

The rearrangement joins TRBV19 to TRBJ2-5, with 10 bases fitting TRBD1. Per germline, CDR1 LNHDA and CDR2 SQIVND (reference sequence). V trimming: 1 base; J trimming: 5 bases; junction bases outside the gene matches: 7. The CDR3 has 16 amino acids. CDR3 loop: CASSIAGTGDVETQYF. The CDR3 DNA reads as TGTGCCAGTAGTATAGCCGGGACAGGGGATGTGGAGACCCAGTACTTC. Together with reference TRBV19 and TRBJ2-5, the CDR3 gives the full variable domain: DGGITQSPKYLFRKEGQNVTLSCEQNLNHDAMYWYRQDPGQGLRLIYYSQIVNDFQKGDIAEGYSVSREKKESFPLTVTSAQKNPTAFYLCASSIAGTGDVETQYFGPGTRLLVL.

This chain uses TRBV9 with TRBJ1-1; 7 nucleotides line up with TRBD1. Germline lookup yields CDR1 SGDLS and CDR2 YYNGEE. Trimming removed 5 bases from V and 0 bases from J; junction bases left unmatched: 10. This CDR3 comprises 16 residues. The CDR3 sequence is CASRKSGTAMNTEAFF. The CDR3 nucleotides read TGTGCCAGCAGGAAGAGCGGGACAGCTATGAACACTGAAGCTTTCTTT.